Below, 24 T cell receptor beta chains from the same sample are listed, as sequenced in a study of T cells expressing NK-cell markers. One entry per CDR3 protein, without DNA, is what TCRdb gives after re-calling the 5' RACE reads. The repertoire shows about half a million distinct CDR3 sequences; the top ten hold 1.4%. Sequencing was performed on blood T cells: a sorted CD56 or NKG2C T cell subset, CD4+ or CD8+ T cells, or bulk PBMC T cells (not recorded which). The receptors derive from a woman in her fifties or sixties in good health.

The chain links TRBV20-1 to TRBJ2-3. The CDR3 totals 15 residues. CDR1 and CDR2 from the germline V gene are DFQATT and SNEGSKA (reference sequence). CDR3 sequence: CSARGSPENTDTQYF.

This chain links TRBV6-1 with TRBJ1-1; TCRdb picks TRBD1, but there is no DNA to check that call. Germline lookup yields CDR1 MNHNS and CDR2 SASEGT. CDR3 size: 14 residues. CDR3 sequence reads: CASSGRSRGDEAFF.

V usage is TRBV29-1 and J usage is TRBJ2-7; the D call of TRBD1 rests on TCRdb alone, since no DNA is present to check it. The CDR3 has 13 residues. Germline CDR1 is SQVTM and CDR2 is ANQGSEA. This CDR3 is CSAGGTGKYEQYF.

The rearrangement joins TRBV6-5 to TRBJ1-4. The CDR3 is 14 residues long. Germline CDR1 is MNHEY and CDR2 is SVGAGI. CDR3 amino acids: CASSNSPRVEKLFF.

The CDR3 here is CASSSRRGNTGELFF. The chain is built from TRBV12-3 or TRBV12-4 and TRBJ2-2; TCRdb designates TRBD1, a call that cannot be tested without DNA. The CDR3 has 15 amino acids.

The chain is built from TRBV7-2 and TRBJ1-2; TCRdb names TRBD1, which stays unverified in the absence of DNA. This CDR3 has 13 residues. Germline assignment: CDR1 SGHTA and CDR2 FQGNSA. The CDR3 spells CASSSWGERGYTF.

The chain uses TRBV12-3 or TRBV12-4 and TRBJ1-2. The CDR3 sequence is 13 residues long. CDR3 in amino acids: CASSPNTHYGYTF.

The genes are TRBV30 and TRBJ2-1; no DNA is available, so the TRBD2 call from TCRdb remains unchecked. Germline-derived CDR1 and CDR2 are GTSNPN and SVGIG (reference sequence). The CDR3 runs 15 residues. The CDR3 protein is CAWSVGSGVYNEQFF.

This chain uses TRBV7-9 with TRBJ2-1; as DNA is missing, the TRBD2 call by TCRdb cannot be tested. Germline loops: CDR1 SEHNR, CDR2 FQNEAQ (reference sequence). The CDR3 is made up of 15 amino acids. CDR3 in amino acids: CASTKTSGREDEQFF.

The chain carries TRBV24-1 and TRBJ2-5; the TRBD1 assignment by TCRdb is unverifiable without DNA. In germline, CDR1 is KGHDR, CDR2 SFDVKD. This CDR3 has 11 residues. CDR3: CATSDRGTMYF.

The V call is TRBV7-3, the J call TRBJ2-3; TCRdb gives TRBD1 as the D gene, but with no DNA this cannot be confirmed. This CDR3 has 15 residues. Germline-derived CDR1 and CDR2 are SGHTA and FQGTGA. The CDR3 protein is CASSQQTGRTDTQYF.

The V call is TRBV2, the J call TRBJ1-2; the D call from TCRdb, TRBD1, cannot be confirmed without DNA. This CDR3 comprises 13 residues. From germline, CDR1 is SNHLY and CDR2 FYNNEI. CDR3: CASTGDRGYGYTF.

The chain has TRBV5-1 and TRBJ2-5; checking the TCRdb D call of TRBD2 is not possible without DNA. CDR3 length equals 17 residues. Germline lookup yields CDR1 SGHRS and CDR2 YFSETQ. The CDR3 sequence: CASSFGAGGTGQETQYF.

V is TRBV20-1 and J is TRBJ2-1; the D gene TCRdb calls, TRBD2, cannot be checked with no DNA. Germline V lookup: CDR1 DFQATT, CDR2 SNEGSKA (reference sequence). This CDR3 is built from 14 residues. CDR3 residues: CSAEPGLAGGEQFF.

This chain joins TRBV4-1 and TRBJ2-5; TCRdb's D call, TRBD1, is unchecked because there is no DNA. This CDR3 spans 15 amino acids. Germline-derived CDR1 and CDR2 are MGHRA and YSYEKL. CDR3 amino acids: CASSQGDRGLQTQYF.

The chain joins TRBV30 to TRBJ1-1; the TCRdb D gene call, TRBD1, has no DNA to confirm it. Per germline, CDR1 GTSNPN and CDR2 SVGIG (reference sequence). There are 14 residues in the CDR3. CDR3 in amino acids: CAWSRYAGHTEAFF.

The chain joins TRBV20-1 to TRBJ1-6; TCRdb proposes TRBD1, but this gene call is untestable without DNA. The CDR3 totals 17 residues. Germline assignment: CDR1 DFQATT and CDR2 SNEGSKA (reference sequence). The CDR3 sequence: CSAVGTGIPYHNSPLHF.

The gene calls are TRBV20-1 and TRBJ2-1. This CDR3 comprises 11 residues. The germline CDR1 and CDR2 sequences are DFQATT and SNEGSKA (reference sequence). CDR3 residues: CSATGLGEQFF.

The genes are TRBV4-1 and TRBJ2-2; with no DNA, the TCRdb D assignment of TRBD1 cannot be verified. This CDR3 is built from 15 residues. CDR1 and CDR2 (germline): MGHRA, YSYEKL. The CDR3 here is CASSQARQGTGELFF.

The CDR3 sequence is CASSLEGLPNEQFF. V usage is TRBV5-1 and J usage is TRBJ2-1. CDR3 size: 14 residues. Germline V lookup: CDR1 SGHRS, CDR2 YFSETQ.

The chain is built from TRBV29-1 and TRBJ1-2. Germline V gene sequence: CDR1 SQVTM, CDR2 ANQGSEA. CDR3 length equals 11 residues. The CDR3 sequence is CSVEDRYGYTF.

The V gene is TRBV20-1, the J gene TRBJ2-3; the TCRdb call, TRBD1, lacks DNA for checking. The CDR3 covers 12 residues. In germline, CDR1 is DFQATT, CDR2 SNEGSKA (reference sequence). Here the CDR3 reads CSATRATDTQYF.

The CDR3 is CASRPTRDTWLFF. The V and J genes are TRBV12-3 or TRBV12-4 and TRBJ2-2; TCRdb returns TRBD1, unconfirmable since there is no DNA. The CDR3 runs 13 residues.

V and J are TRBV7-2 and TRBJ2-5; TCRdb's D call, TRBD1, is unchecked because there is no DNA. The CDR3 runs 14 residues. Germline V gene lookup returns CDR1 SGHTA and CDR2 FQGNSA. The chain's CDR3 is CASSLRQAQETQYF. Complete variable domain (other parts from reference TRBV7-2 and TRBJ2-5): GAGVSQSPSNKVTEKGKDVELRCDPISGHTALYWYRQSLGQGLEFLIYFQGNSAPDKSGLPSDRFSAERTGGSVSTLTIQRTQQEDSAVYLCASSLRQAQETQYFGPGTRLLVL.